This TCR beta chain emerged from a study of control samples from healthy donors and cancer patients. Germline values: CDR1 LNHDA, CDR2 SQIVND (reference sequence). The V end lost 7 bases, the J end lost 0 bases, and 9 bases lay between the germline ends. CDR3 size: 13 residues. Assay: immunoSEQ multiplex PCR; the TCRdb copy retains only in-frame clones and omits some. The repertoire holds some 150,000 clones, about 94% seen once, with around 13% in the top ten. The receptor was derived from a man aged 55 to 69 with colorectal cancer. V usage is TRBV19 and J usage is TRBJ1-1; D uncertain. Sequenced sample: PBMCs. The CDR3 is CASTADLNTEAFF. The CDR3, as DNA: TGTGCCAGTACCGCGGACCTGAACACTGAAGCTTTCTTT.